Each of the 32 T cell receptor beta chains below was sequenced from the same sample in a study of shared clonotypes between healthy human individuals (dated by TCRdb to about 2020). The library was prepared using the immunoSEQ multiplex PCR assay. In TCRdb, the immuneACCESS table is reduced to in-frame sequences with V and J assigned. These tables do not hold every clone; where another copy was compared, an unresolved V gene accounts for under half, and the others remain unexplained. This sample comprises fewer than 600,000 clones, 79% of them detected only once. Jointly, the top ten make up under 15% of the sample. Sample: PBMCs. The receptors stem from a woman in her 40s in good health. Some clones in this sample may be carry-over from other donors' samples.

The gene calls are TRBV27 and TRBJ1-1, with D possibly matching TRBD1 (6 bases). Germline lookup yields CDR1 MNHEY and CDR2 SMNVEV (reference sequence). Trimming shortened V by 5 bases and J by 6 bases, and 13 bases separated the two germline ends. CDR3 length: 13 residues. CDR3 in DNA: TGTGCCAGCAGTGCAGGACAGTTTCCTGAAGCTTTCTTT. Protein: CASSAGQFPEAFF.

This clone was recorded many times. V and J are TRBV7-9 and TRBJ2-5; D perhaps matches TRBD1 (5 bases). The CDR3 sequence is 12 residues long. The V and J ends lost 5 bases and 5 bases respectively, with 9 bases between them. Germline-derived CDR1 and CDR2 are SEHNR and FQNEAQ (reference sequence). Here the CDR3 DNA reads TGTGCCAGCAGCAGGGGTGGGGAGACCCAGTACTTC. Translation: CASSRGGETQYF.

This clone was detected only a few times. The gene calls are TRBV5-1 and TRBJ1-1; 7 nucleotides agree with TRBD1. J gave up 6 bases and V 5 bases, and 7 bases lay outside the gene matches. The CDR3 is 13 amino acids. Germline V gives CDR1 SGHRS, CDR2 YFSETQ. CDR3 amino acids: CASSYDRDAEAFF. The CDR3 region has the DNA TGCGCCAGCAGTTATGACAGGGACGCTGAAGCTTTCTTT.

The genes are TRBV5-1 and TRBJ2-7, with a tentative D call TRBD2 (7 bases). The CDR3 covers 17 residues. Germline CDR1 reads SGHRS; CDR2 reads YFSETQ. V was cut by 0 bases and J by 3 bases, with 19 bases left in between. CDR3 sequence (DNA): TGCGCCAGCAGCTTGGCCCCTGGGGGGGGCTCAGGCTACGAGCAGTACTTC. Protein product: CASSLAPGGGSGYEQYF.

This chain uses TRBV6-1 with TRBJ2-7, with D perhaps TRBD2 (5 bases). Trimming took 2 bases from V and 7 from J, leaving 12 bases between them. CDR3 size: 13 residues. Germline assignment: CDR1 MNHNS and CDR2 SASEGT. This CDR3 is CASSETGFGEQYF. The CDR3 DNA is TGTGCCAGCAGTGAAACGGGGTTTGGAGAGCAGTACTTC.

The rearrangement uses TRBV19 and TRBJ2-3, with D tentatively TRBD1 (6 bases). CDR3 length equals 14 residues. CDR1 is LNHDA and CDR2 is SQIVND in the germline V gene (reference sequence). V gave up 6 bases and J gave up 2 bases, with 12 bases separating them. The CDR3 DNA sequence: TGTGCCAGTAGGGGGGACATAAACACAGATACGCAGTATTTT. Translation: CASRGDINTDTQYF.

This sequence joins TRBV7-8 and TRBJ2-7, with 11 bases aligning to TRBD1. This CDR3 is built from 15 residues. Trimming took 3 bases from V and 5 from J; bases not matched to a gene: 6. Germline assignment: CDR1 SGHVS and CDR2 FQNEAQ. The DNA of the CDR3 is TGTGCCAGCAGCTTGGTGGGACAGGGGGTTAACGAGCAGTACTTC. The encoded protein is CASSLVGQGVNEQYF.

The chain employs TRBV4-2 and TRBJ1-4, with D hard to call. The V end was cut by 3 bases, the J end by 3 bases, with 8 bases between. The CDR3 is made up of 14 amino acids. Germline V gives CDR1 LGHNA, CDR2 YNFKEQ. As DNA, the CDR3 is TGTGCCAGCAGCCAGGGGTTGGCTAATGAAAAACTGTTTTTT. It yields the protein CASSQGLANEKLFF.

The chain is built from TRBV19 and TRBJ2-7; D is perhaps TRBD1 (5 bases). V was shortened by 5 bases and J by 9 bases, with 20 bases between the two germline ends. The CDR3 length is 14 residues. CDR1 LNHDA and CDR2 SQIVND come from the germline V gene (reference sequence). The CDR3 sequence is CASSPRTLERGQYF. The CDR3 DNA sequence: TGTGCCAGTAGTCCTCGGACACTGGAGCGTGGGCAGTACTTC.

The chain is built from TRBV7-8 and TRBJ2-5; tentatively, D is TRBD1 (5 bases). CDR3 size: 18 residues. V gave up 5 bases and J gave up 3 bases, with 25 bases separating them. The V gene's germline CDR1 is SGHVS and CDR2 FQNEAQ. The chain's CDR3 is CASSTDPLRTPREETQYF. CDR3 bases: TGTGCCAGCAGCACGGACCCCCTCCGGACGCCCAGGGAAGAGACCCAGTACTTC.

This chain connects TRBV11-2 to TRBJ2-1, with 10 positions matching TRBD2. Germline loops: CDR1 SGHAT, CDR2 FQNNGV. This CDR3 is built from 16 residues. The V gene end was trimmed by 5 bases and the J gene end by 6 bases; junction bases not matched to a gene: 10. The CDR3 DNA follows: TGTGCCAGCAGCGCAAGCGGGAGGGCCTTCGGCAATGAGCAGTTCTTC. Encoded protein: CASSASGRAFGNEQFF. The whole variable domain, filled in from reference TRBV11-2 and TRBJ2-1, reads EAGVAQSPRYKIIEKRQSVAFWCNPISGHATLYWYQQILGQGPKLLIQFQNNGVVDDSQLPKDRFSAERLKGVDSTLKIQPAKLEDSAVYLCASSASGRAFGNEQFFGPGTRLTVL.

CDR3 sequence: CASSFRGVINQPQHF. CDR3 sequence (DNA): TGTGCCAGCAGTTTTCGAGGGGTTATCAATCAGCCCCAGCATTTT. This rearrangement joins TRBV28 to TRBJ1-5; D may be TRBD1 (5 bases). Between the trimmed V and J ends, which lost 3 bases and 3 bases, there was a span of 12 bases. Germline loops: CDR1 MDHEN, CDR2 SYDVKM. This CDR3 has 15 amino acids.

The chain has TRBV5-1 and TRBJ1-4, with no clear D. CDR1 is SGHRS, CDR2 YFSETQ, per germline. The V end lost 4 bases, the J end lost 8 bases, and 15 bases lay between the germline ends. The CDR3 spans 14 residues. The CDR3 DNA reads TGCGCCAGCAGCGCGGCAACCCGGCGGGAAAAACTGTTTTTT. This encodes CASSAATRREKLFF.

The chain joins TRBV28 to TRBJ1-1; possibly TRBD1 for D (6 bases). In germline, CDR1 is MDHEN, CDR2 SYDVKM. The CDR3 contains 14 residues. V lost 5 bases to trimming and J lost 0 bases, with 10 bases between them. CDR3: CASSPHRVNTEAFF. In DNA form, the CDR3 reads TGTGCCAGCAGTCCCCACAGGGTGAACACTGAAGCTTTCTTT.

This clone was seen at least ten times. DNA of the CDR3: TGTGCCAGCAGTTCCCCGGGACAGGCCAGACTCGGCTATGGCTACACCTTC. It translates to CASSSPGQARLGYGYTF. The rearrangement links TRBV28 to TRBJ1-2; 8 bases align to TRBD1. The germline gives CDR1 MDHEN, CDR2 SYDVKM. The J segment lost 4 bases and the V segment lost 4 bases, leaving 14 bases of the junction unmatched. The CDR3 runs 17 residues.

This clone appeared once. The genes are TRBV7-7 and TRBJ2-2; D perhaps matches TRBD1 (6 bases). V dropped 5 bases and J dropped 2 bases, with 18 bases sitting between them. There are 17 residues in the CDR3. The germline CDR1 and CDR2 sequences are SSHAT and FNYEAQ (reference sequence). The CDR3 DNA sequence: TGTGCCAGCAGCCTGCAACCGGGACACAAAAACACCGGGGAGCTGTTTTTT. This codes for CASSLQPGHKNTGELFF.

This clone was found a few times. This chain connects TRBV19 to TRBJ2-7, with 7 bases fitting TRBD1. CDR3 length: 14 amino acids. Germline CDR1 LNHDA, CDR2 SQIVND (reference sequence). V shed 0 bases and J 5 bases; nucleotides not matched to a gene: 4. This CDR3 is CASSIETGTDEQYF. The CDR3 DNA follows: TGTGCCAGTAGTATAGAAACCGGGACAGACGAGCAGTACTTC.

The chain employs TRBV7-3 and TRBJ1-1, with 10 nucleotides matching TRBD1. Germline assignment: CDR1 SGHTA and CDR2 FQGTGA. The CDR3 has 13 residues. V gave up 3 bases and J gave up 11 bases; unmatched junction bases: 6. The CDR3 DNA reads TGTGCCAGCAGCTTCTCCGGGACAGGGGATGCTTTCTTT. This encodes CASSFSGTGDAFF.

The rearrangement uses TRBV10-1 and TRBJ2-7; 14 bases are shared with TRBD2. Germline loops: CDR1 WNHNN, CDR2 SYGVQD (reference sequence). After removal of 2 bases from V and 4 bases from J, the junction contained 7 bases not matched to a gene. CDR3 length: 17 residues. This CDR3 is CASSERLAGGPRYEQYF. CDR3 sequence (DNA): TGCGCCAGCAGTGAGAGACTAGCGGGAGGGCCAAGATACGAGCAGTACTTC.

At least ten counts were recorded for this clone. The V and J genes are TRBV4-1 and TRBJ1-5; D remains unclear. From germline, CDR1 is MGHRA and CDR2 YSYEKL. The CDR3 extends over 17 amino acids. Trimming stripped 0 bases from V and 2 bases from J, with 14 bases between. The CDR3: CASSQDLAGGRNQPQHF. The CDR3 DNA reads as TGCGCCAGCAGCCAAGATCTGGCGGGTGGTCGCAATCAGCCCCAGCATTTT.

A remark on this clone: Sequence at one end of the junction differs from germline and may be a read error. The identical CDR3 is also encoded by other nucleotide sequences in the sample. The chain carries TRBV25-1 and TRBJ1-3; no clear D gene. CDR3 size: 15 residues. Germline lookup yields CDR1 MGHDK and CDR2 SYGVNS. The CDR3 DNA is TGCGCCAGCACCCCACCTCCGGGCTCTGGAAACACCATATATTTT. It specifies CASTPPPGSGNTIYF.

V is TRBV14 and J is TRBJ2-1; 7 bases line up with TRBD2. J was trimmed by 0 bases and V by 7 bases; bases with no gene match: 6. The germline V gene has CDR1 SGHDN and CDR2 FVKESK. CDR3 length: 15 amino acids. DNA of the CDR3: TGTGCCAGCACACTAGCGTCGAGCTCCTACAATGAGCAGTTCTTC. This encodes CASTLASSSYNEQFF. The variable domain in full, completed from reference TRBV14 and TRBJ2-1, reads EAGVTQFPSHSVIEKGQTVTLRCDPISGHDNLYWYRRVMGKEIKFLLHFVKESKQDESGMPNNRFLAERTGGTYSTLKVQPAELEDSGVYFCASTLASSSYNEQFFGPGTRLTVL.

The J gene is TRBJ2-1, the V gene TRBV5-1; the match to TRBD2 covers 9 bases. The CDR3 loop spans 14 amino acids. Germline CDR1 and CDR2: SGHRS and YFSETQ. With 4 bases clipped from V and 8 bases from J, the junction kept 7 bases outside the gene matches. The CDR3 loop is CASSPGLASDEQFF. The CDR3, as DNA: TGCGCCAGCAGCCCTGGACTAGCGTCGGATGAGCAGTTCTTC.

This sequence joins TRBV19 and TRBJ2-6; D unresolved. Germline V lookup: CDR1 LNHDA, CDR2 SQIVND (reference sequence). V was shortened by 8 bases and J by 2 bases, with 13 bases between the two germline ends. The CDR3 covers 15 residues. The CDR3 DNA reads TGTGCCAGTCACCGGTCGGCAGCTGGGGCCAACGTCCTGACTTTC. It is translated as CASHRSAAGANVLTF.

The V call is TRBV11-2, the J call TRBJ2-7; D is possibly TRBD2 (6 bases). V was shortened by 5 bases and J by 5 bases, with 19 bases between the two germline ends. The CDR3 loop spans 15 amino acids. The germline V gene has CDR1 SGHAT and CDR2 FQNNGV. Here the CDR3 reads CASSALRGRADEQYF. The CDR3, as DNA: TGTGCCAGCAGCGCACTCCGGGGGAGAGCCGACGAGCAGTACTTC. Looking up the rest from reference TRBV11-2 and TRBJ2-7 gives the full variable domain: EAGVAQSPRYKIIEKRQSVAFWCNPISGHATLYWYQQILGQGPKLLIQFQNNGVVDDSQLPKDRFSAERLKGVDSTLKIQPAKLEDSAVYLCASSALRGRADEQYFGPGTRLTVT.

The rearrangement joins TRBV5-1 to TRBJ2-5, with TRBD1 matching over 8 bases. The CDR3 totals 17 residues. The V segment lost 4 bases and the J segment 2 bases; nucleotides outside the gene matches: 13. Looked up from germline, CDR1 is SGHRS and CDR2 is YFSETQ. The CDR3 loop is CASSVPPRTGFQETQYF. The CDR3 DNA reads TGCGCCAGCAGCGTTCCACCCCGGACAGGGTTTCAAGAGACCCAGTACTTC.

The genes are TRBV6-5 and TRBJ2-1; TRBD2 matches at 12 bases. The CDR3 has 16 amino acids. The germline V gene has CDR1 MNHEY and CDR2 SVGAGI. Trimming removed 1 base from V and 4 bases from J; junction bases left unmatched: 2. CDR3 DNA sequence: TGTGCCAGCAGTTACTTAGGGACTAGCGGGTACAATGAGCAGTTCTTC. Translating gives CASSYLGTSGYNEQFF.

The genes are TRBV7-9 and TRBJ2-7; D is ambiguous. Germline V gene sequence: CDR1 SEHNR, CDR2 FQNEAQ (reference sequence). V was pared by 5 bases and J by 2 bases, with 10 bases between. This CDR3 has 13 residues. The CDR3 spells CASSLSSTYEQYF. Here the CDR3 DNA reads TGTGCCAGCAGCCTCAGCAGTACCTACGAGCAGTACTTC.

The sample holds one count of this clone. An end of the junction does not agree with germline; a read error may underlie this. This sample includes further DNA sequences coding for the same CDR3. The chain links TRBV25-1 to TRBJ2-5, with 8 bases aligning to TRBD2. Germline CDR1 is MGHDK and CDR2 is SYGVNS. The CDR3 is 16 residues long. The CDR3 DNA follows: TGTGCCAGCAGTGGCGGCCTAGCGGGCAACCAGGAGACCCAGTACTTC. It is translated as CASSGGLAGNQETQYF.

The genes are TRBV5-1 and TRBJ1-1; 9 nucleotides align to TRBD1. Per germline, CDR1 SGHRS and CDR2 YFSETQ. V gave up 3 bases and J gave up 4 bases; unmatched junction bases: 4. The CDR3 is 14 residues long. The DNA for the CDR3 is TGCGCCAGCAGCTCAGGACAGGGGCGCACTGAAGCTTTCTTT. Its protein product is CASSSGQGRTEAFF.

The chain joins TRBV7-9 to TRBJ2-1; TRBD2 agrees at 10 bases. The CDR3 has 15 residues. Trimming removed 1 base from V and 16 bases from J; junction bases left unmatched: 13. The V gene's germline CDR1 is SEHNR and CDR2 FQNEAQ (reference sequence). The CDR3 bases are TGTGCCAGCAGCTTAGGGCTAGCGGGAGAGGCGATTTATTTCTTC. It codes for CASSLGLAGEAIYFF.

The V and J genes are TRBV27 and TRBJ2-5; 8 bases line up with TRBD2. With V trimmed by 4 bases and J by 2 bases, 15 bases remained unmatched. Germline V lookup: CDR1 MNHEY, CDR2 SMNVEV (reference sequence). The CDR3 sequence is 18 residues long. Written as DNA, the CDR3 is TGTGCCAGCAGTTCAAAATTGCTGCGGACTAGCAGGCAAGAGACCCAGTACTTC. Protein: CASSSKLLRTSRQETQYF.